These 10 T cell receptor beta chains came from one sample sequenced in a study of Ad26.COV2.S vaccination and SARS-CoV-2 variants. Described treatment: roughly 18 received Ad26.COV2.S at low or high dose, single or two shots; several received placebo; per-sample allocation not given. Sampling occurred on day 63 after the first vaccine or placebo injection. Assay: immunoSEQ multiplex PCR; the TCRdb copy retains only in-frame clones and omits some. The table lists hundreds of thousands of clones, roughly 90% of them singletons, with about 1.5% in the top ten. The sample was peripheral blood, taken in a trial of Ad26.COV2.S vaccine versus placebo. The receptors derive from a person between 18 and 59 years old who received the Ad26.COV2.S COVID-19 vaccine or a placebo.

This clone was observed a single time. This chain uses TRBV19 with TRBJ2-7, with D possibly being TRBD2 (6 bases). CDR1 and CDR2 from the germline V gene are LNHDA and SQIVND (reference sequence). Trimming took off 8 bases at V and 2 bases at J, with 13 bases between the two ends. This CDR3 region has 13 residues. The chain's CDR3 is CASGRRATYEQYF. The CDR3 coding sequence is TGTGCCAGTGGTCGGAGGGCAACCTACGAGCAGTACTTC.

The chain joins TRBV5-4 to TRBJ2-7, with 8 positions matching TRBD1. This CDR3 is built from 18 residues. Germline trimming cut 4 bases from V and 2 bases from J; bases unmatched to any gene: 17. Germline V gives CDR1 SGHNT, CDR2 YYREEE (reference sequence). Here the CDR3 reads CASSLKQGAPSTAYEQYF. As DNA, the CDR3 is TGTGCCAGCAGCCTAAAGCAGGGGGCTCCGAGCACCGCCTACGAGCAGTACTTC.

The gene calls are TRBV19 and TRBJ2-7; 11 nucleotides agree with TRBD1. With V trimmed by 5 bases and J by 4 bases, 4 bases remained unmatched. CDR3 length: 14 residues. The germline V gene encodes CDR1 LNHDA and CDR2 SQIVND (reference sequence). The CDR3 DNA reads TGTGCCAGTAGTGATCGGGACAGGGGGTACGAGCAGTACTTC. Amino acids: CASSDRDRGYEQYF.

CDR3 region: CASSSPPLEQFF. Written as DNA, the CDR3 is TGTGCCAGCAGTTCGCCCCCCCTCGAGCAGTTCTTC. The chain is built from TRBV27 and TRBJ2-1; D not certain. Germline V lookup: CDR1 MNHEY, CDR2 SMNVEV (reference sequence). The CDR3 runs to 12 residues. Trimming cost V 4 bases and J 10 bases, with 11 bases left between them.

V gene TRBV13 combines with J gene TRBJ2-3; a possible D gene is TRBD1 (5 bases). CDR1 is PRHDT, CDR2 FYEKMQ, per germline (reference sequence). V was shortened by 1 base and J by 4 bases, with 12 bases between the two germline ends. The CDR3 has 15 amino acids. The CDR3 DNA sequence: TGTGCCAGCAGCTTAGCGGGTGTAGGGGCAGATACGCAGTATTTT. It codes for CASSLAGVGADTQYF.

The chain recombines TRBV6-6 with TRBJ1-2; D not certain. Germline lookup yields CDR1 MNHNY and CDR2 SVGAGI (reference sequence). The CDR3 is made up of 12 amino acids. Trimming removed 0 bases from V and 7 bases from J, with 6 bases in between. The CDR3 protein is CASSYSGFGYTF. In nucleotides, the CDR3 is TGTGCCAGCAGTTACTCGGGCTTTGGCTACACCTTC.

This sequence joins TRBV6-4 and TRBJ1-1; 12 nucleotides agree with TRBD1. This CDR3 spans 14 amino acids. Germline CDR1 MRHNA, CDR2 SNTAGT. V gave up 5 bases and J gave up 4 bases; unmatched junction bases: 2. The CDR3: CASSSGQGATEAFF. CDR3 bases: TGTGCCAGCAGTTCGGGACAGGGGGCCACTGAAGCTTTCTTT.

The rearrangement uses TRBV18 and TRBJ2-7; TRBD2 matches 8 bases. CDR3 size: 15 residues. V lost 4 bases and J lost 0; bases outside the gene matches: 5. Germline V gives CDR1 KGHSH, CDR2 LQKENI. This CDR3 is CASSRSGTLSYEQYF. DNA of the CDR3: TGTGCCAGCTCACGTAGCGGGACCCTCTCCTACGAGCAGTACTTC.

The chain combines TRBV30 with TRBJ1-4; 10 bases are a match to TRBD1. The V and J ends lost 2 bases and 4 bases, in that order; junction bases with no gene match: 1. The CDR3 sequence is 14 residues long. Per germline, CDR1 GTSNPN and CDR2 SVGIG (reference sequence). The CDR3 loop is CAWSRDRGNEKLFF. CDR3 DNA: TGTGCCTGGAGTCGGGACAGGGGTAATGAAAAACTGTTTTTT.

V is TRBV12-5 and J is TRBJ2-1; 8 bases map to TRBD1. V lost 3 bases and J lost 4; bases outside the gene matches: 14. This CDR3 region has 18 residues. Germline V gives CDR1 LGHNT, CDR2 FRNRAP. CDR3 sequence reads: CASGFPKEGQELYNEQFF. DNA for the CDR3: TGTGCTAGTGGTTTTCCCAAGGAGGGACAGGAATTATACAATGAGCAGTTCTTC.